The next 21 T cell receptor beta chains were all read from a single sample in a study of T cell changes during pregnancy in multiple sclerosis. TCRdb's copy holds only in-frame clones and misses some; the assay was immunoSEQ multiplex PCR. In the table there are some 27,000 clones, roughly 91% of which are singletons. Sequenced here: CD8+ T cells from peripheral blood mononuclear cells, sampled before pregnancy. The source is a female donor with multiple sclerosis, enrolled in a pregnancy study.

The chain has TRBV2 and TRBJ1-1, with 8 positions matching TRBD1. This CDR3 comprises 11 residues. The germline CDR1 and CDR2 sequences are SNHLY and FYNNEI. The V and J ends lost 8 bases and 5 bases, in that order; junction bases with no gene match: 1. Here the CDR3 reads CASDRGTEAFF. CDR3 sequence (DNA): TGTGCCAGCGACAGGGGAACTGAAGCTTTCTTT.

The chain employs TRBV7-9 and TRBJ2-1; 13 positions match TRBD2. CDR1 and CDR2 (germline): SEHNR, FQNEAQ (reference sequence). V lost 5 bases, J lost 8 bases, and 15 bases stayed unmatched. The CDR3 is made up of 18 amino acids. The CDR3 DNA is TGTGCCAGCAGCCGTAGACTAGCGGGGGGCCGAATGACGCATGAGCAGTTCTTC. This translates into CASSRRLAGGRMTHEQFF.

The CDR3 nucleotides read TGTGCCAGCAGTCAATATTTCCAGGCTTACGAGCAGTACTTC. Encoded protein: CASSQYFQAYEQYF. The chain is built from TRBV6-5 and TRBJ2-7; D unresolved. V lost 5 bases and J 4 bases, leaving 15 bases between the germline ends. The CDR3 has 14 residues. Germline V gene data show CDR1 as MNHEY and CDR2 as SVGAGI.

The CDR3 loop is CASSFSGGGNTIYF. The CDR3 coding sequence is TGTGCCAGCAGTTTTTCAGGGGGTGGAAACACCATATATTTT. The genes are TRBV6-5 and TRBJ1-3; 7 bases map to TRBD1. The CDR3 length is 14 residues. The ends lost 4 bases at V and 3 bases at J; junction bases unmatched: 3. From germline, CDR1 is MNHEY and CDR2 SVGAGI.

This clone was picked up one time. The chain has TRBV7-6 and TRBJ2-7; 10 bases map to TRBD1. This CDR3 contains 16 residues. V lost 3 bases to trimming and J lost 0 bases; unmatched junction nucleotides: 5. In germline, CDR1 is SGHVS, CDR2 FNYEAQ. The CDR3 nucleotides are TGTGCCAGCAGCTTGGAGACAGGGGGCGTCTCCTACGAGCAGTACTTC. Protein sequence: CASSLETGGVSYEQYF.

This chain connects TRBV4-1 to TRBJ2-1; a possible D gene is TRBD2 (5 bases). V shed 0 bases and J shed 3 bases, with 12 bases lying between them. Germline V gives CDR1 MGHRA, CDR2 YSYEKL. The CDR3 runs to 16 residues. CDR3 in amino acids: CASSQDRRARYNEQFF. The CDR3 DNA reads as TGCGCCAGCAGCCAAGATAGGCGGGCCCGCTACAATGAGCAGTTCTTC.

This chain connects TRBV25-1 to TRBJ1-1, with a possible D match to TRBD1 (5 bases). Germline-derived CDR1 and CDR2 are MGHDK and SYGVNS. The CDR3 length is 14 residues. The ends were cut back, 3 bases at V and 1 base at J, with 9 bases in the middle. CDR3 residues: CASSDPDTNTEAFF. The DNA of the CDR3 is TGTGCCAGCAGTGATCCGGACACGAACACTGAAGCTTTCTTT.

The DNA for the CDR3 is TGTGCCAGCAGTGAATACACAGGGACGACTAATGAAAAACTGTTTTTT. Encoded protein: CASSEYTGTTNEKLFF. The chain recombines TRBV25-1 with TRBJ1-4; TRBD1 might be the D (6 bases). Germline V CDR1 and CDR2: MGHDK, SYGVNS. This CDR3 spans 16 amino acids. Between the trimmed V and J ends, which lost 0 bases and 2 bases, there was a span of 10 bases.

This clone turned up a few times. The V call is TRBV9, the J call TRBJ2-1; 7 nucleotides align to TRBD1. V lost 4 bases to trimming and J lost 8 bases; unmatched junction nucleotides: 6. This CDR3 is 13 amino acids long. From germline, CDR1 is SGDLS and CDR2 YYNGEE. For the CDR3, the DNA is TGTGCCAGCAGCCAAGGGACAGATTATGAGCAGTTCTTC. Residues: CASSQGTDYEQFF.

This clone was seen only a few times. The chain has TRBV19 and TRBJ2-7, with 7 nucleotides matching TRBD2. V was pared by 6 bases and J by 3 bases, with 11 bases of the junction left unmatched. The V gene's germline CDR1 is LNHDA and CDR2 SQIVND (reference sequence). This CDR3 is built from 15 residues. The CDR3 spells CASSQREGAFYEQYF. DNA for the CDR3: TGTGCCAGTAGCCAAAGGGAGGGTGCCTTCTACGAGCAGTACTTC. Together with reference TRBV19 and TRBJ2-7, the CDR3 gives the full variable domain: DGGITQSPKYLFRKEGQNVTLSCEQNLNHDAMYWYRQDPGQGLRLIYYSQIVNDFQKGDIAEGYSVSREKKESFPLTVTSAQKNPTAFYLCASSQREGAFYEQYFGPGTRLTVT.

A single count supports this clone. The V and J genes are TRBV4-1 and TRBJ2-2; D unclear. Per germline, CDR1 MGHRA and CDR2 YSYEKL. This CDR3 is 14 amino acids long. Trimming shortened V by 0 bases and J by 6 bases, and 8 bases separated the two germline ends. The CDR3 nucleotides are TGCGCCAGCAGCCAAGATTCGAGGTCCGGGGAGCTGTTTTTT. Amino acids: CASSQDSRSGELFF.

The V call is TRBV7-6, the J call TRBJ2-1, with TRBD2 matching 12 bases. The CDR3 sequence is 17 residues long. J gave up 0 bases and V 5 bases, and 5 bases lay outside the gene matches. The germline gives CDR1 SGHVS, CDR2 FNYEAQ. The CDR3, as DNA: TGTGCCAGCAGCCCCACTAGCGGGGGGATCTCCTACAATGAGCAGTTCTTC. Amino acids: CASSPTSGGISYNEQFF.

The V gene is TRBV7-8, the J gene TRBJ2-7; 8 nucleotides align to TRBD1. V shed 5 bases, J shed 7 bases, and the junction held 10 bases outside the gene matches. The CDR3 sequence is 14 residues long. Germline V gene lookup returns CDR1 SGHVS and CDR2 FQNEAQ. For the CDR3, the DNA is TGTGCCAGCAGCCCGATCCGGACAGGGCAAGAGCAGTACTTC. Residues: CASSPIRTGQEQYF.

The V gene is TRBV28, the J gene TRBJ1-2; the D is unclear. V lost 6 bases and J 7 bases, leaving 15 bases between the germline ends. Looked up from germline, CDR1 is MDHEN and CDR2 is SYDVKM. This CDR3 spans 13 amino acids. This CDR3 is CASSISGVTGYTF. As DNA, the CDR3 is TGTGCCAGCAGCATTAGCGGAGTTACTGGCTACACCTTC.

The genes are TRBV9 and TRBJ2-2; 8 bases align to TRBD1. This CDR3 spans 15 amino acids. J lost 5 bases, V lost 4 bases, and 7 bases had no gene match. CDR1 and CDR2 (germline): SGDLS, YYNGEE. CDR3 DNA: TGTGCCAGCAGCCCCCGGACAGGGAGTACCGGGGAGCTGTTTTTT. Translating it yields CASSPRTGSTGELFF. Full variable domain (remainder filled in from reference TRBV9 and TRBJ2-2): DSGVTQTPKHLITATGQRVTLRCSPRSGDLSVYWYQQSLDQGLQFLIQYYNGEERAKGNILERFSAQQFPDLHSELNLSSLELGDSALYFCASSPRTGSTGELFFGEGSRLTVL.

This chain uses TRBV6-1 with TRBJ1-2; D perhaps matches TRBD1 (6 bases). There are 14 residues in the CDR3. Germline CDR1 MNHNS, CDR2 SASEGT. Deletions cut 1 base from V and 4 bases from J, with 10 bases between. The CDR3 region has the DNA TGTGCCAGCAGTGAAGGGGAAGGGGGCTATGGCTACACCTTC. It codes for CASSEGEGGYGYTF.

The chain is built from TRBV10-1 and TRBJ2-1; D is possibly TRBD2 (5 bases). Trimming pared 5 bases from V and 0 bases from J, leaving 14 bases between. The CDR3 has 16 amino acids. Germline V lookup: CDR1 WNHNN, CDR2 SYGVQD (reference sequence). This CDR3 is CASSFGILSSYNEQFF. Written as DNA, the CDR3 is TGCGCCAGCAGTTTCGGGATCTTAAGCTCCTACAATGAGCAGTTCTTC.

The genes are TRBV30 and TRBJ1-6, with 9 bases identical to TRBD1. CDR3 length: 13 residues. Germline CDR1 is GTSNPN and CDR2 is SVGIG (reference sequence). The J segment lost 8 bases and the V segment lost 1 base, leaving 0 bases of the junction unmatched. The CDR3 loop is CAWSGTGDSPLHF. CDR3 nucleotide sequence: TGTGCCTGGAGTGGGACAGGGGATTCACCCCTCCACTTT.

This clone turned up a few times. The CDR3 here is CASSPAGGGYEQYF. The CDR3, as DNA: TGTGCCAGCAGTCCGGCAGGGGGCGGGTACGAGCAGTACTTC. The chain uses TRBV27 and TRBJ2-7; 8 positions agree with TRBD1. The CDR3 length is 14 residues. The V gene's germline CDR1 is MNHEY and CDR2 SMNVEV (reference sequence). The trim removed 5 bases at V and 4 bases at J, leaving 7 bases unmatched.

The chain is built from TRBV6-1 and TRBJ2-7; 8 nucleotides match TRBD1. CDR1 and CDR2 (germline): MNHNS, SASEGT. This CDR3 contains 14 residues. J gave up 4 bases and V 5 bases, and 7 bases lay outside the gene matches. In DNA form, the CDR3 reads TGTGCCAGCAGTCCTTCCAGGGGGCCATACGAGCAGTACTTC. Protein: CASSPSRGPYEQYF.

V gene TRBV2 combines with J gene TRBJ2-7, with a possible D match to TRBD1 (5 bases). This CDR3 is built from 14 residues. The V gene lost 0 bases and the J gene lost 5 bases, with 11 bases spanning the gap. Germline V lookup: CDR1 SNHLY, CDR2 FYNNEI. The CDR3 DNA sequence: TGTGCCAGCAGTGAAGCCAGGTGGGGCAACGAGCAGTACTTC. It codes for CASSEARWGNEQYF.